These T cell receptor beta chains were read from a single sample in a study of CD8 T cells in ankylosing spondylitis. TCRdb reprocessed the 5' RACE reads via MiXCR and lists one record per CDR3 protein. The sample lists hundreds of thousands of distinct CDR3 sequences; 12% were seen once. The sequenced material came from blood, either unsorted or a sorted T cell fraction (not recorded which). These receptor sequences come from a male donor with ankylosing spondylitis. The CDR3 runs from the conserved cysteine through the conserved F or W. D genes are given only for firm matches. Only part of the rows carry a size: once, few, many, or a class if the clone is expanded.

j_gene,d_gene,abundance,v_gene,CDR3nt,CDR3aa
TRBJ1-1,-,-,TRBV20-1,TGCAGTGCTACAAACCCCCACAGGTTCACTGAAGCTTTCTTT,CSATNPHRFTEAFF
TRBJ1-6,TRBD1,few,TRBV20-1,TGCAGTGCTAGATCTAGACAGGGCATCGGTTCACCCCTCCACTTT,CSARSRQGIGSPLHF
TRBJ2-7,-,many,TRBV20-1,TGCAGTGCTAGAACCTTGGTAGTTTTGTCCTACGAGCAGTACTTC,CSARTLVVLSYEQYF
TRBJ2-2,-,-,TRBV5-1,TGCGCCAGCACCTTAAGCCCCTCCGGGGAGCTGTTTTTT,CASTLSPSGELFF
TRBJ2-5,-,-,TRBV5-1,TGCGCCAGCAGCTTGGCGGTGGCACTCCCTAGGGAAGAGACCCAGTACTTC,CASSLAVALPREETQYF
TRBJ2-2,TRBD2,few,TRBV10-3,TGTGCCATCACAAGTCGCGGGAGGATTGACACCGGGGAGCTGTTTTTT,CAITSRGRIDTGELFF
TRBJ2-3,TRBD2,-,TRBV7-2,TGTGCCAGCAATATGGCCGCGGGGGCAGATACGCAGTATTTT,CASNMAAGADTQYF
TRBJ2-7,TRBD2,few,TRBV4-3,TGCGCCAGCAGCCACGGGACTAGCGGGGACTCCTACGAGCAGTACTTC,CASSHGTSGDSYEQYF
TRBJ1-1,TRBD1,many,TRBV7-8,TGTGCCAGCAGCTTCGGACAGGGAGCTGAAGCTTTCTTT,CASSFGQGAEAFF
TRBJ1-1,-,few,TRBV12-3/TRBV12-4,TGTGCCAGCAGTTTAAGGCCGGCGGACACTGAAGCTTTCTTT,CASSLRPADTEAFF
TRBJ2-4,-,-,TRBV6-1,TGTGCCAGCGGTGAAGGGCACAACATTCAGTACTTC,CASGEGHNIQYF
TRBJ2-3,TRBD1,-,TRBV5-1,TGCGCCAGCAGCTGGGGGACAGGGGAAGGCACAGATACGCAGTATTTT,CASSWGTGEGTDTQYF
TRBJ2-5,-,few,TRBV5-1,TGCGCCAGCAGCTTCCAGGACAGCCGAAGTCAAGAGACCCAGTACTTC,CASSFQDSRSQETQYF
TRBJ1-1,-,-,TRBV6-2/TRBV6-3,TGTGCCAGCAGTGAGGGACGGATGAACACTGAAGCTTTCTTT,CASSEGRMNTEAFF
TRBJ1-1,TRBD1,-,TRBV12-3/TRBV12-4,TGTGCCAGCAGAGGACAGGCCATGAACACTGAAGCTTTCTTT,CASRGQAMNTEAFF
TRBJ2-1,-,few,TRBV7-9,TGTGCCAGCAGCCCCCAAGGCTGGGGCCTTATGAATGAGCAGTTCTTC,CASSPQGWGLMNEQFF
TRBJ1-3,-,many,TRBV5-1,TGCGCCAGCAGCTTGGGGGACATCTCTGGAAACACCATATATTTT,CASSLGDISGNTIYF
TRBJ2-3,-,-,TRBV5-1,TGCGCCAGCAGCTTGGATGGTGTCAGACACACAGATACGCAGTATTTT,CASSLDGVRHTDTQYF
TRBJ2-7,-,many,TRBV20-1,TGCAGTGCTGCAGGGTTCGGCGAGCAGTACTTC,CSAAGFGEQYF
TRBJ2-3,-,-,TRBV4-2,TGTGCCAGCAGCCAAGATCGGATAAGGACCAGCACAGATACGCAGTATTTT,CASSQDRIRTSTDTQYF
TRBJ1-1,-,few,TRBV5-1,TGCGCCAGCAGCTCCTCAGGGCCCCTGAGCACTGAAGCTTTCTTT,CASSSSGPLSTEAFF
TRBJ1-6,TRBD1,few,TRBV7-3,TGTGCCAGCAGCTTAGGAATGGGACAGGGGAATTCACCCCTCCACTTT,CASSLGMGQGNSPLHF
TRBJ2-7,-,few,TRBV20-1,TGCAGTGCTAGAGTGGGTGGTAGCGGCAAAATCTACGAGCAGTACTTC,CSARVGGSGKIYEQYF